This T cell receptor beta chain was identified in a study of CD8+CD57+ T cells in acquired aplastic anemia. Study as a whole: On average, sorted CD4+ and CD8+ cells gave approximately 3.1 ug of DNA.

Study-level points and caveats: Patients and controls had CD8+ Simpson's diversity values that were not significantly distinct.

V gave up 1 base and J gave up 7 bases; unmatched junction bases: 16. CDR3 length: 17 residues. An expansion of CD8+CD57+ cells by flow cytometry had been shown in patients chosen for sequencing. The template for TCR beta VDJ and CDR3 sequence profiling was genomic DNA. TCRdb reprocessed the reads with MiXCR, giving one entry per CDR3 protein. This table holds under 200,000 distinct CDR3 sequences, under 50% found once. A remark on this clonotype: The antigen is unknown.

Input material: sorted CD4+, CD8+, or CD8+CD57+ T cells (not recorded which) from PBMCs. The receptor's source is a human donor with aplastic anemia. The J gene is TRBJ2-7, the V gene TRBV12-3 or TRBV12-4; 7 bases agree with TRBD2. DNA for the CDR3: TGTGCCAGCAGTTTAGTTTGGGGCGGGGGTGCTGCTGGGGAGCAGTACTTC. Its translation: CASSLVWGGGAAGEQYF.